The 22 T cell receptor beta chains given below trace back to one sample, sequenced in a study of beta chain features in type 1 diabetes. The study reverse transcribed the entire isolated RNA, so it sequenced expressed TCRB transcripts. The repertoire was sequenced with immunoSEQ multiplex PCR; TCRdb's copy has only in-frame clones and lacks some. In the table there are about 150,000 clones, roughly 9% of which are singletons. Sequenced sample: central memory CD4+ T cells from blood. Receptors were obtained from a woman aged 18-29 years in good health.

This clone was recorded a few times. V gene TRBV5-6 combines with J gene TRBJ2-3; D unclear. The CDR3 covers 11 residues. In germline, CDR1 is SGHDT, CDR2 YYEEEE. V lost 3 bases and J 4 bases, leaving 3 bases between the germline ends. CDR3 DNA sequence: TGTGCCAGCAGCTCGGCAGATACGCAGTATTTT. Translation: CASSSADTQYF. The full variable domain, in which reference TRBV5-6 and TRBJ2-3 provide the parts outside the CDR3, is DAGVTQSPTHLIKTRGQQVTLRCSPKSGHDTVSWYQQALGQGPQFIFQYYEEEERQRGNFPDRFSGHQFPNYSSELNVNALLLGDSALYLCASSSADTQYFGPGTRLTVL.

CDR3 sequence (DNA): TGTGCCAACAAACAGGGTTTGCCCGATACGCAGTATTTT. Residues: CANKQGLPDTQYF. This chain links TRBV2 with TRBJ2-3, with D maybe TRBD1 (6 bases). Trimming pared 10 bases from V and 6 bases from J, leaving 17 bases between. CDR3 length: 13 residues. From germline, CDR1 is SNHLY and CDR2 FYNNEI.

This clone came up a few times. This chain uses TRBV29-1 with TRBJ2-3; 12 nucleotides align to TRBD2. CDR1 and CDR2 (germline): SQVTM, ANQGSEA. J was trimmed by 4 bases and V by 2 bases; bases with no gene match: 7. This CDR3 is built from 16 residues. CDR3 protein: CSVERLAGGGSDTQYF. DNA of the CDR3: TGCAGCGTTGAACGTCTAGCGGGAGGGGGGTCAGATACGCAGTATTTT.

The genes are TRBV30 and TRBJ1-2; maybe TRBD1 (5 bases). The germline gives CDR1 GTSNPN, CDR2 SVGIG (reference sequence). V dropped 5 bases and J dropped 4 bases, with 11 bases sitting between them. The CDR3 extends over 12 amino acids. The CDR3 spells CAWDQGSYGYTF. The CDR3 DNA follows: TGTGCCTGGGATCAGGGTAGCTATGGCTACACCTTC.

The sample holds a few counts of this clone. The chain couples TRBV18 to TRBJ2-6, with D possibly matching TRBD1 (5 bases). Germline-derived CDR1 and CDR2 are KGHSH and LQKENI. This CDR3 region has 17 residues. V dropped 0 bases and J dropped 1 base, with 10 bases sitting between them. The CDR3 DNA is TGTGCCAGCTCACCACCCCAGGGTGGGTCTGGGGCCAACGTCCTGACTTTC. Translation gives CASSPPQGGSGANVLTF.

This clone was seen more than once but under ten times. The chain links TRBV19 to TRBJ1-2; a weak D match, TRBD1 (6 bases). V shed 9 bases and J shed 5 bases, with 13 bases lying between them. Germline assignment: CDR1 LNHDA and CDR2 SQIVND (reference sequence). The length of the CDR3 is 12 residues. The CDR3 spells CASGYGQYGYTF. The CDR3 DNA reads as TGTGCCAGCGGGTATGGACAGTATGGCTACACCTTC.

This clone was seen a handful of times. This rearrangement joins TRBV18 to TRBJ2-7; D is perhaps TRBD2 (6 bases). This CDR3 contains 12 residues. CDR1 and CDR2 from the germline V gene are KGHSH and LQKENI. The V gene lost 3 bases and the J gene lost 10 bases, with 13 bases spanning the gap. Here the CDR3 DNA reads TGTGCCAGCTCACCGGAAGGGACTTACCAGTACTTC. Its translation is CASSPEGTYQYF.

J is TRBJ2-3 and V is TRBV5-1; 12 bases are shared with TRBD2. Germline V gene lookup returns CDR1 SGHRS and CDR2 YFSETQ. CDR3 length: 15 amino acids. The ends lost 4 bases at V and 6 bases at J; junction bases unmatched: 6. CDR3 region: CASSPLAGGSDTQYF. CDR3 nucleotide sequence: TGCGCCAGCAGCCCACTAGCGGGAGGTTCGGATACGCAGTATTTT. Using reference TRBV5-1 and TRBJ2-3 for the parts outside the CDR3, the full variable domain is KAGVTQTPRYLIKTRGQQVTLSCSPISGHRSVSWYQQTPGQGLQFLFEYFSETQRNKGNFPGRFSGRQFSNSRSEMNVSTLELGDSALYLCASSPLAGGSDTQYFGPGTRLTVL.

This clone has a handful of counts. The chain uses TRBV7-2 and TRBJ2-1, with 8 bases fitting TRBD1. The CDR3 has 14 amino acids. After removal of 5 bases from V and 9 bases from J, the junction contained 9 bases not matched to a gene. CDR1 is SGHTA, CDR2 FQGNSA, per germline. The DNA of the CDR3 is TGTGCCAGCAGCCCTAGAGGGACAGGCAGTGAGCAGTTCTTC. As protein: CASSPRGTGSEQFF.

As DNA, the CDR3 is TGTGCCAGCAGCTCTAGCGGGATAACAGATACGCAGTATTTT. Protein product: CASSSSGITDTQYF. The rearrangement uses TRBV11-2 and TRBJ2-3; 9 positions match TRBD2. Germline V gene sequence: CDR1 SGHAT, CDR2 FQNNGV. V lost 4 bases and J lost 3; bases outside the gene matches: 2. This CDR3 has 14 amino acids.

This clone was observed a few times. V usage is TRBV28 and J usage is TRBJ2-1, with 8 positions matching TRBD2. Germline values: CDR1 MDHEN, CDR2 SYDVKM. Unmatched junction bases numbered 13, after V lost 4 bases and J lost 5 bases. The CDR3 sequence is 17 residues long. The CDR3 DNA sequence: TGTGCCAGCAGTTCCATCAGGAGTAGCGGGGCTAACAATGAGCAGTTCTTC. Translating gives CASSSIRSSGANNEQFF. Together with reference TRBV28 and TRBJ2-1, the CDR3 gives the full variable domain: DVKVTQSSRYLVKRTGEKVFLECVQDMDHENMFWYRQDPGLGLRLIYFSYDVKMKEKGDIPEGYSVSREKKERFSLILESASTNQTSMYLCASSSIRSSGANNEQFFGPGTRLTVL.

This clone was observed a few times. The chain recombines TRBV5-4 with TRBJ2-5; 7 nucleotides line up with TRBD2. J was trimmed by 1 base and V by 0 bases; bases with no gene match: 6. CDR1 SGHNT and CDR2 YYREEE come from the germline V gene (reference sequence). The CDR3 has 16 residues. This CDR3 reads CASSLGSSGLQETQYF. CDR3 nucleotide sequence: TGTGCCAGCAGCTTGGGGTCTAGCGGACTCCAAGAGACCCAGTACTTC.

This sequence joins TRBV30 and TRBJ1-2; the match to TRBD1 covers 8 bases. This CDR3 spans 14 amino acids. Germline values: CDR1 GTSNPN, CDR2 SVGIG (reference sequence). The J segment lost 7 bases and the V segment lost 4 bases, leaving 11 bases of the junction unmatched. CDR3 loop: CAWTPDRGGGGYTF. The CDR3 region has the DNA TGTGCCTGGACCCCAGACAGGGGAGGCGGTGGCTACACCTTC.

This clone was picked up a small number of times. The chain is built from TRBV13 and TRBJ1-5; tentative D call: TRBD1 (5 bases). Germline CDR1 is PRHDT and CDR2 is FYEKMQ (reference sequence). This CDR3 spans 19 amino acids. The V and J ends lost 5 bases and 4 bases respectively, with 27 bases between them. The CDR3 DNA reads TGTGCCAGCAGCCTACCCGGGGCTGAGGGCGGGGGGGGGAATCAGCCCCAGCATTTT. This gives the protein CASSLPGAEGGGGNQPQHF. Full variable domain (rest looked up from reference TRBV13 and TRBJ1-5): AAGVIQSPRHLIKEKRETATLKCYPIPRHDTVYWYQQGPGQDPQFLISFYEKMQSDKGSIPDRFSAQQFSDYHSELNMSSLELGDSALYFCASSLPGAEGGGGNQPQHFGDGTRLSIL.

This clone was seen only a few times. The rearrangement links TRBV6-5 to TRBJ1-1; D is possibly TRBD1 (6 bases). Germline assignment: CDR1 MNHEY and CDR2 SVGAGI. The CDR3 is 15 residues long. V was pared by 6 bases and J by 4 bases, with 18 bases between. CDR3 DNA: TGTGCCAGCAGGCGCTCCGGGACAACCTCCACTGAAGCTTTCTTT. The encoded protein is CASRRSGTTSTEAFF.

Only a few counts were recorded for this clone. The chain joins TRBV7-2 to TRBJ1-1; D is undetermined. This CDR3 spans 13 amino acids. CDR1 SGHTA and CDR2 FQGNSA come from the germline V gene. Trimming cost V 4 bases and J 7 bases, with 13 bases left between them. The CDR3: CASSSNAGHEAFF. For the CDR3, the DNA is TGTGCCAGCAGCTCAAACGCGGGCCATGAAGCTTTCTTT.

This chain connects TRBV4-1 to TRBJ1-2; 7 nucleotides line up with TRBD1. Trimming took 4 bases from V and 1 from J; bases not matched to a gene: 6. Germline V gene data show CDR1 as MGHRA and CDR2 as YSYEKL. CDR3 length: 15 amino acids. CDR3 residues: CASSPGQADNYGYTF. CDR3 DNA: TGCGCCAGCAGCCCAGGACAGGCCGATAACTATGGCTACACCTTC.

The V call is TRBV5-6, the J call TRBJ2-5; perhaps TRBD2 as D (7 bases). This CDR3 comprises 15 residues. Per the germline V gene, CDR1 is SGHDT and CDR2 is YYEEEE. V gave up 2 bases and J gave up 5 bases, with 16 bases separating them. The CDR3 DNA is TGTGCCAGCAGCTTTAGGGGGGAGGGCGGCGAGACCCAGTACTTC. Translation gives CASSFRGEGGETQYF.

This clone appeared a few times. Other nucleotide sequences in the sample specify the same CDR3. The J gene is TRBJ2-1, the V gene TRBV30; maybe TRBD1 (5 bases). The CDR3 totals 12 residues. The germline V and J ends were trimmed by 0 bases and 6 bases, with 6 bases remaining between them. The germline gives CDR1 GTSNPN, CDR2 SVGIG (reference sequence). The DNA for the CDR3 is TGTGCCTGGAGTGTAACAGGCAATGAGCAGTTCTTC. Amino acid sequence: CAWSVTGNEQFF. Full variable domain (outside the CDR3, taken from reference TRBV30 and TRBJ2-1): SQTIHQWPATLVQPVGSPLSLECTVEGTSNPNLYWYRQAAGRGLQLLFYSVGIGQISSEVPQNLSASRPQDRQFILSSKKLLLSDSGFYLCAWSVTGNEQFFGPGTRLTVL.

The chain couples TRBV5-1 to TRBJ2-1; 13 bases are a match to TRBD2. CDR1 and CDR2 (germline): SGHRS, YFSETQ. V shed 3 bases, J shed 9 bases, and the junction held 9 bases outside the gene matches. The CDR3 sequence is 16 residues long. DNA of the CDR3: TGCGCCAGCAGCTCCCCCCCGGGACTAGCGGGGAGTGAGCAGTTCTTC. This encodes CASSSPPGLAGSEQFF.

The V and J genes are TRBV13 and TRBJ2-7, with 8 bases lining up with TRBD1. From germline, CDR1 is PRHDT and CDR2 FYEKMQ (reference sequence). CDR3 length: 14 residues. V trimming: 5 bases; J trimming: 7 bases; junction bases outside the gene matches: 10. The DNA for the CDR3 is TGTGCCAGCAGCCTAAACCAGGGGGCTGGAGAGCAGTACTTC. Its protein product is CASSLNQGAGEQYF.

In its sample, this clone was seen a few times. The V gene is TRBV9, the J gene TRBJ1-2; D is ambiguous. CDR1 and CDR2 (germline): SGDLS, YYNGEE. This CDR3 region has 13 residues. Trimming took off 0 bases at V and 3 bases at J, with 6 bases between the two ends. DNA for the CDR3: TGTGCCAGCAGCGTAGAGGAGGACTATGGCTACACCTTC. Translating it yields CASSVEEDYGYTF.